This T cell receptor (beta chain) was observed in a study of beta chain features in type 1 diabetes. Whole-study results and caveats: PCR could preferentially amplify shorter templates, alike in patients and controls.

Expressed TCRB transcripts were sequenced because the isolated RNA had all been reverse transcribed beforehand. Approximately 3.7 million reads per sample on average were obtained from naive, central memory and regulatory T cell samples. Produced via immunoSEQ multiplex PCR; TCRdb's table is partial and in-frame only. The table lists around 500,000 clones, 11% of them singletons. This clone has only a few counts. Its antigen remains unidentified. This CDR3 comprises 12 residues. CDR1 is SQVTM, CDR2 ANQGSEA, per germline. V was pared by 5 bases and J by 3 bases, with 3 bases of the junction left unmatched.

This clonotype originated in a young woman in good health. The chain is built from TRBV29-1 and TRBJ2-7, with TRBD1 matching 8 bases. Material: naive CD4+ T cells from blood. The CDR3 bases are TGCAGCGTTTGGACAGGGAACTACGAGCAGTACTTC. It is translated as CSVWTGNYEQYF.